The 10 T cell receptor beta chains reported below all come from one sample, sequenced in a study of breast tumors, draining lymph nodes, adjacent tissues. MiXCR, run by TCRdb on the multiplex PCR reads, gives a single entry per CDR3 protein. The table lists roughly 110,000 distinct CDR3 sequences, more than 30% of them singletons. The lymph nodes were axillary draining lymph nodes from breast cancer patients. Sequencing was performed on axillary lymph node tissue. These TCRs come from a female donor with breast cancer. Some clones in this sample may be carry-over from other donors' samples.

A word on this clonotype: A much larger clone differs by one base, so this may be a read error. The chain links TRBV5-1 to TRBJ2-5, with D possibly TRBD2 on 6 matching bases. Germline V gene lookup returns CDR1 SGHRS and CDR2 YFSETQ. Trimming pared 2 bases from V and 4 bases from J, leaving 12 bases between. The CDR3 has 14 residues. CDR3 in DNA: TGCGCCAGCAGCTTAGGGACCGGGGGAGAGACCCAGTACTTC. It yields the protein CASSLGTGGETQYF.

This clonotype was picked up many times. In nucleotides, the CDR3 is TGTGCCAGCAGTTACACTACCTTCCTTGGATCCTACAATGAGCAGTTCTTC. Translation gives CASSYTTFLGSYNEQFF. The V gene is TRBV6-5, the J gene TRBJ2-1; D gene ambiguous. Trimming stripped 2 bases from V and 1 base from J, with 15 bases between. CDR3 length: 17 amino acids. CDR1 and CDR2 from the germline V gene are MNHEY and SVGAGI.

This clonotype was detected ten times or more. The CDR3 nucleotides are TGTGCCACCAAGGCTCGGACGGCAACTAATGAAAAACTGTTTTTT. The encoded protein is CATKARTATNEKLFF. The V call is TRBV12-3 or TRBV12-4, the J call TRBJ1-4; D uncertain. The CDR3 is 15 amino acids. Trimming took off 10 bases at V and 0 bases at J, with 15 bases between the two ends.

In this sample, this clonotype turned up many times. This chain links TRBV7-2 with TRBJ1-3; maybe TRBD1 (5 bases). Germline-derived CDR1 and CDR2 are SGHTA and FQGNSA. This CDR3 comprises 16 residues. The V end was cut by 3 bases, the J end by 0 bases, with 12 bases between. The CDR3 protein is CASSFGGGSSGNTIYF. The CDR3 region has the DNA TGTGCCAGCAGCTTCGGGGGAGGTAGCTCTGGAAACACCATATATTTT. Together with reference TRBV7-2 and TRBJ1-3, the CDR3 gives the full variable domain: GAGVSQSPSNKVTEKGKDVELRCDPISGHTALYWYRQSLGQGLEFLIYFQGNSAPDKSGLPSDRFSAERTGGSVSTLTIQRTQQEDSAVYLCASSFGGGSSGNTIYFGEGSWLTVV.

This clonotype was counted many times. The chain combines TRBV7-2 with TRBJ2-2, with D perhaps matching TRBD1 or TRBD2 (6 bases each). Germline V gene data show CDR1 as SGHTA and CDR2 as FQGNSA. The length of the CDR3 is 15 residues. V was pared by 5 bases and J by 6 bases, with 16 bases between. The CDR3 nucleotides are TGTGCCAGCAGCCGAGGGGGGTCGGGGGCCGGGGAGCTGTTTTTT. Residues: CASSRGGSGAGELFF.

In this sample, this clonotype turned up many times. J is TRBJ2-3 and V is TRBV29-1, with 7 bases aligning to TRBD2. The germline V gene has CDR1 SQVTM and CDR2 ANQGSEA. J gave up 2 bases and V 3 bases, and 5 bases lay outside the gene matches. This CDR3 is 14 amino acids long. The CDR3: CSVDGAGVTDTQYF. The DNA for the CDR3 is TGCAGCGTTGATGGGGCGGGGGTCACAGATACGCAGTATTTT.

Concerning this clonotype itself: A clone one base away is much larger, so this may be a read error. The CDR3 protein is CASSHRTGYNEQSF. CDR3 sequence (DNA): TGTGCCAGCAGCCACCGGACTGGCTACAATGAGCAGTCCTTC. The gene calls are TRBV9 and TRBJ2-1; possible D gene TRBD2, 5 bases. CDR3 size: 14 residues. Germline CDR1 and CDR2: SGDLS and YYNGEE.

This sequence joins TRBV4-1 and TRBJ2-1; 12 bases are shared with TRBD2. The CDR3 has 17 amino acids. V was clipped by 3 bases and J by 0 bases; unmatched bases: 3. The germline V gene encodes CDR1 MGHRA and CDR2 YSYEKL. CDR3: CASSQETSGSSYNEQFF. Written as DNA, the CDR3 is TGCGCCAGCAGCCAGGAGACTAGCGGGAGCTCCTACAATGAGCAGTTCTTC.

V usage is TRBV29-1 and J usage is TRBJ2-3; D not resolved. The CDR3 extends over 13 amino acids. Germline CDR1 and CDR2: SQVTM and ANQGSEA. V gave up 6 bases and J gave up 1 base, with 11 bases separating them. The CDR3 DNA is TGCAGCGTGGGCACCTGGGGCACAGATACGCAGTATTTT. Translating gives CSVGTWGTDTQYF.

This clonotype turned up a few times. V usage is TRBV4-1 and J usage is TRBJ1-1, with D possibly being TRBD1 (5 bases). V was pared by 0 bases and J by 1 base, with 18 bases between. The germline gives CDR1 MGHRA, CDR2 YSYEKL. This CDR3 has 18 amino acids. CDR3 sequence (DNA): TGCGCCAGCAGCCAAGATGCGTCCCGCCTCAGGGCGAACACTGAAGCTTTCTTT. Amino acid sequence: CASSQDASRLRANTEAFF.